A selection of T cell receptor beta chains follows, all from one sample in a study of shared clonotypes between healthy human individuals. Method: immunoSEQ multiplex PCR; TCRdb's copy keeps in-frame clones and lacks some. Among around 1.9 million clones listed, just under 95% were seen once. The sequencing input was naive CD8+ T cells from PBMCs. These receptors all stem from a man aged 18 to 29 in good health. Some clones in this sample may be carry-over from other donors' samples. The CDR3 runs from the conserved cysteine through the conserved F or W. A D gene is named only where the DNA matches it firmly. Only part of the rows carry a size: once, few, many, or a class if the clone is expanded.

size	V	J	D	CDR3	DNA
NA	TRBV6-5	TRBJ2-7	TRBD1	CASRPDREGSYEQYF	TGTGCCAGCAGACCCGACAGGGAAGGGTCCTACGAGCAGTACTTC
NA	TRBV11-2	TRBJ2-7	TRBD1	CASTLQGAGEQYF	TGTGCCAGCACTCTCCAGGGGGCAGGGGAGCAGTACTTC
NA	TRBV28	TRBJ2-1	TRBD2	CASSLFGGRPYNEQFF	TGTGCCAGCAGTTTATTTGGCGGGAGGCCGTACAATGAGCAGTTCTTC
few	TRBV6-4	TRBJ1-1	NA	CASSDSGGEAFF	TGTGCCAGCAGTGACTCAGGGGGTGAAGCTTTCTTT
NA	TRBV11-2	TRBJ2-6	NA	CASSLNWGAPLGANVLTF	TGTGCCAGCAGCTTAAATTGGGGGGCCCCCCTCGGGGCCAACGTCCTGACTTTC
NA	TRBV9	TRBJ2-7	TRBD1	CASSPRDRYEQYF	TGTGCCAGCAGCCCCCGGGACAGGTACGAGCAGTACTTC
NA	TRBV5-1	TRBJ1-1	TRBD1	CASSSTGATEAFF	TGCGCCAGCAGCTCGACAGGGGCCACTGAAGCTTTCTTT
NA	TRBV11-3	TRBJ2-4	NA	CASSLTPRENIQYF	TGTGCCAGCAGCTTAACTCCCAGGGAGAACATTCAGTACTTC
NA	TRBV13	TRBJ2-2	NA	CASSWGTSGELFF	TGTGCCAGCAGCTGGGGGACATCCGGGGAGCTGTTTTTT
NA	TRBV28	TRBJ2-7	TRBD2	CASSPTTSSYEQYF	TGTGCCAGCAGTCCAACGACTAGCAGCTACGAGCAGTACTTC
few	TRBV7-7	TRBJ2-1	TRBD1	CASSLEAGQGGFNEQFF	TGTGCCAGCAGCTTAGAGGCGGGACAGGGTGGTTTCAATGAGCAGTTCTTC
NA	TRBV7-3	TRBJ2-1	TRBD2	CASSVPGGGLAGGGPNEQFF	TGTGCCAGCAGCGTCCCAGGCGGTGGCCTAGCGGGAGGGGGCCCCAATGAGCAGTTCTTC
NA	TRBV5-1	TRBJ2-7	TRBD1	CASSGGTGRASYEQYF	TGCGCCAGCAGCGGGGGGACAGGCCGAGCTTCCTACGAGCAGTACTTC
few	TRBV7-7	TRBJ2-2	NA	CASSLAAQRAGELFF	TGTGCCAGCAGCTTAGCGGCCCAGAGGGCCGGGGAGCTGTTTTTT
NA	TRBV28	TRBJ2-7	TRBD1	CASSPGQGISYEQYF	TGTGCCAGCAGTCCCGGACAGGGGATCTCCTACGAGCAGTACTTC
NA	TRBV9	TRBJ1-1	NA	CASSVEGSLTEAFF	TGTGCCAGCAGCGTAGAGGGCAGTCTAACTGAAGCTTTCTTT
NA	TRBV19	TRBJ2-3	NA	CASRPGLGDTQYF	TGTGCCAGCAGGCCGGGCCTCGGAGATACGCAGTATTTT
NA	TRBV4-2	TRBJ2-1	NA	CASSQDWDSNEQFF	TGTGCCAGCAGCCAAGATTGGGATTCCAATGAGCAGTTCTTC
NA	TRBV7-2	TRBJ2-3	NA	CASSFGVARTDTQYF	TGTGCCAGCAGCTTCGGTGTAGCGCGCACAGATACGCAGTATTTT
NA	TRBV4-3	TRBJ2-1	TRBD1	CASSHGTGAYNEQFF	TGCGCCAGCAGCCATGGGACAGGGGCCTACAATGAGCAGTTCTTC
once	TRBV19	TRBJ1-5	NA	CASSGGSNPPEHF	TGTGCCAGTAGCGGGGGTTCGAACCCTCCCGAGCATTTT
NA	TRBV7-8	TRBJ2-7	NA	CASSLRAGSYYEQYF	TGTGCCAGCAGCTTACGGGCCGGGAGTTACTACGAGCAGTACTTC
NA	TRBV28	TRBJ1-3	NA	CASSWTFSGNTIYF	TGTGCCAGCAGTTGGACTTTCTCTGGAAACACCATATATTTT
NA	TRBV25-1	TRBJ2-5	NA	CASSELWGRETQYF	TGTGCCAGCAGTGAATTATGGGGACGGGAGACCCAGTACTTC
once	TRBV29-1	TRBJ2-6	TRBD1	CSVGGWDRGRSGANVLTF	TGCAGCGTTGGAGGATGGGACAGGGGAAGGTCTGGGGCCAACGTCCTGACTTTC
NA	TRBV5-6	TRBJ2-7	TRBD2	CASSSLTSGSYEQYF	TGTGCCAGCAGCTCGTTGACTAGCGGCTCCTACGAGCAGTACTTC
NA	TRBV27	TRBJ2-1	NA	CASSFVAGEGNEQFF	TGTGCCAGCAGTTTCGTCGCAGGCGAAGGCAATGAGCAGTTCTTC
NA	TRBV25-1	TRBJ2-1	NA	CASSERSLAPSSYNEQFF	TGTGCCAGCAGTGAAAGGAGTCTTGCTCCCAGCTCCTACAATGAGCAGTTCTTC
NA	TRBV6-1	TRBJ2-7	NA	CASRSLGTSYEQYF	TGTGCCAGCAGATCGCTAGGGACCTCCTACGAGCAGTACTTC
NA	TRBV19	TRBJ1-5	NA	CASSIFGRASNQPQHF	TGTGCCAGTAGTATCTTCGGCAGGGCCAGCAATCAGCCCCAGCATTTT
few	TRBV27	TRBJ2-2	NA	CASSYGPGTRSGELFF	TGTGCCAGCAGTTATGGGCCCGGGACGAGAAGCGGGGAGCTGTTTTTT
NA	TRBV7-9	TRBJ2-1	NA	CASSFQGSYNEQFF	TGTGCCAGCAGCTTTCAGGGTTCCTACAATGAGCAGTTCTTC
NA	TRBV7-8	TRBJ2-3	NA	CASSFYTDTQYF	TGTGCCAGCAGCTTTTACACAGATACGCAGTATTTT
NA	TRBV28	TRBJ1-1	NA	CASSPLGGYEAFF	TGTGCCAGCAGTCCCCTTGGGGGTTATGAAGCTTTCTTT
NA	TRBV6-1	TRBJ2-2	NA	CASSEAVPVQPGGLLFF	TGTGCCAGCAGTGAAGCGGTTCCTGTCCAACCCGGAGGTCTGCTGTTTTTT
NA	TRBV4-1	TRBJ2-1	TRBD2	CASSQGLAGVRGNEQFF	TGCGCCAGCAGCCAAGGACTAGCGGGAGTACGGGGCAATGAGCAGTTCTTC
NA	TRBV29-1	TRBJ1-1	NA	CSVGGATVNTEAFF	TGCAGCGTTGGAGGGGCGACGGTGAACACTGAAGCTTTCTTT
NA	TRBV4-1	TRBJ1-1	NA	CASIRRGDSTEAFF	TGCGCCAGCATAAGGAGGGGGGATAGCACTGAAGCTTTCTTT
NA	TRBV28	TRBJ2-7	TRBD2	CASSPHLAGGPDDEQYF	TGTGCCAGCAGTCCCCATTTAGCGGGAGGGCCTGACGACGAGCAGTACTTC
NA	TRBV4-1	TRBJ2-7	NA	CASSQASSYEQYF	TGCGCCAGCAGCCAAGCCAGCTCCTACGAGCAGTACTTC
few	TRBV5-1	TRBJ2-5	NA	CASSIPGAFETQYF	TGCGCCAGCAGCATTCCAGGGGCCTTCGAGACCCAGTACTTC
NA	TRBV7-8	TRBJ2-3	NA	CASSTPPGLRTDTQYF	TGTGCCAGCAGCACGCCTCCGGGACTCCGCACAGATACGCAGTATTTT
NA	TRBV4-1	TRBJ1-2	TRBD1	CASSQGPGQGTLYYGYTF	TGCGCCAGCAGCCAAGGACCGGGACAGGGAACTTTATACTATGGCTACACCTTC
NA	TRBV27	TRBJ2-7	NA	CASSLDPLGHEQYF	TGTGCCAGCAGTTTAGACCCGTTAGGTCACGAGCAGTACTTC
once	TRBV11-2	TRBJ1-2	TRBD1	CASSLDPQDLRGRRGYTF	TGTGCCAGCAGCTTAGATCCTCAAGATTTAAGGGGGCGGAGGGGCTACACCTTC
NA	TRBV5-5	TRBJ2-1	NA	CASSHRGGPYNEQFF	TGTGCCAGCAGCCACAGAGGTGGACCCTACAATGAGCAGTTCTTC
NA	TRBV11-2	TRBJ2-7	NA	CASRPREFGYEQYF	TGTGCCAGCAGACCCCGGGAGTTCGGGTACGAGCAGTACTTC
NA	TRBV7-2	TRBJ2-1	NA	CASSSALMDEQFF	TGTGCCAGCAGCTCAGCATTAATGGATGAGCAGTTCTTC
NA	TRBV5-8	TRBJ2-6	TRBD1	CATPDRAPTGANVLTF	TGTGCCACTCCGGACAGGGCCCCGACTGGGGCCAACGTCCTGACTTTC